The 21 T cell receptor beta chains below all came from one sample that was sequenced in a study of long-term antiretroviral therapy in people with HIV. The libraries were made with immunoSEQ v3.0 at survey level. The method was immunoSEQ multiplex PCR; TCRdb's version includes in-frame clones alone and lacks a portion of them. Seen here are 25,000 to 35,000 clones, around 84% observed once, and the top ten hold 4.8%. The sample consisted of unsorted PBMCs, taken 0.8 years after starting antiretroviral therapy. The receptors stem from a woman aged 30 to 39 with HIV.

This clone came up a few times. The chain employs TRBV25-1 and TRBJ1-2, with a possible D match to TRBD1 (5 bases). Trimming left V 8 bases short and J 4 bases short, with 14 bases between. From germline, CDR1 is MGHDK and CDR2 SYGVNS. This CDR3 has 13 residues. CDR3 sequence (DNA): TGTGCCAGCGTGGATTCGGGGACCTATGGCTACACCTTC. Amino acids: CASVDSGTYGYTF.

The CDR3 nucleotides read TGTGCCAGCAGCCTAGGAGGGACAGCTTACGAGCAGTACTTC. Translation: CASSLGGTAYEQYF. The rearrangement uses TRBV9 and TRBJ2-7, with D possibly TRBD1 on 7 matching bases. Trimming took off 4 bases at V and 4 bases at J, with 15 bases between the two ends. Germline values: CDR1 SGDLS, CDR2 YYNGEE. The CDR3 covers 14 residues.

The genes are TRBV13 and TRBJ2-1; tentatively, D is TRBD1 (6 bases). The CDR3 is 13 amino acids. V shed 4 bases and J shed 6 bases, with 10 bases lying between them. The germline V gene encodes CDR1 PRHDT and CDR2 FYEKMQ (reference sequence). CDR3 nucleotides: TGTGCCAGCAGCTACAAACAGGGCAATGAGCAGTTCTTC. Its translation: CASSYKQGNEQFF.

V and J are TRBV7-9 and TRBJ1-6; D call uncertain. CDR1 and CDR2 (germline): SEHNR, FQNEAQ (reference sequence). Trimming removed 4 bases from V and 9 bases from J, with 22 bases in between. CDR3 size: 17 residues. The CDR3 DNA is TGTGCCAGCAGCTCACAAGATTTGGAGGGAATTGGTTCACCCCTCCACTTT. It is translated as CASSSQDLEGIGSPLHF.

The count of this clone is one. The chain combines TRBV28 with TRBJ2-1, with TRBD1 matching 7 bases. CDR1 is MDHEN and CDR2 is SYDVKM in the germline V gene. The junction had 11 bases not matched to a gene; V was cut back by 7 bases and J by 5 bases. The CDR3 spans 15 residues. CDR3 nucleotides: TGTGCCAGCAAACTTTGGCAGGGGGTTAACAATGAGCAGTTCTTC. Translated, it gives CASKLWQGVNNEQFF.

This chain joins TRBV5-8 and TRBJ2-5; no clear D. Trimming shortened V by 2 bases and J by 1 base, and 15 bases separated the two germline ends. CDR3 length equals 16 residues. Germline CDR1 SGHTS, CDR2 YDEGEE. The CDR3 sequence: CASSFVSTVGQETQYF. The CDR3 nucleotides read TGTGCCAGCAGCTTTGTTTCAACAGTGGGCCAAGAGACCCAGTACTTC.

The CDR3 DNA reads TGTGCCTGGAGTAATCGGGGGACTGAAAAACTGTTTTTT. Protein sequence: CAWSNRGTEKLFF. The V call is TRBV30, the J call TRBJ1-4; tentatively, D is TRBD1 (5 bases). V lost 2 bases and J lost 7, with 11 bases in between. Germline CDR1 and CDR2: GTSNPN and SVGIG (reference sequence). The CDR3 is made up of 13 amino acids.

In its sample, this clone was seen once. The rearrangement links TRBV5-1 to TRBJ1-1, with TRBD1 matching over 7 bases. CDR1 is SGHRS, CDR2 YFSETQ, per germline. The junction had 3 bases not matched to a gene; V was cut back by 4 bases and J by 0 bases. This CDR3 spans 14 amino acids. DNA for the CDR3: TGCGCCAGCAGCCAGGGGACAGTGAACACTGAAGCTTTCTTT. Amino acid sequence: CASSQGTVNTEAFF.

This clone has a single count. The CDR3 DNA sequence: TGTGCCTGGAGTCGCAGGGCTTACGAGCAGTACTTC. Residues: CAWSRRAYEQYF. The V gene is TRBV30, the J gene TRBJ2-7; D may be TRBD1 (5 bases). Germline-derived CDR1 and CDR2 are GTSNPN and SVGIG (reference sequence). This CDR3 contains 12 residues. Trimming shortened V by 2 bases and J by 4 bases, and 9 bases separated the two germline ends.

The chain is built from TRBV29-1 and TRBJ1-3; D gene uncertain. The CDR3 length is 14 residues. Germline loops: CDR1 SQVTM, CDR2 ANQGSEA. V lost 4 bases, J lost 0 bases, and 10 bases lay in between. CDR3 DNA sequence: TGCAGCGTTGTGGGCAAGCTCTCTGGAAACACCATATATTTT. This encodes CSVVGKLSGNTIYF.

The chain carries TRBV10-1 and TRBJ2-7; 10 bases map to TRBD1. CDR3 length equals 15 residues. V dropped 3 bases and J dropped 4; count of bases not matched to a gene: 6. The germline CDR1 and CDR2 sequences are WNHNN and SYGVQD (reference sequence). DNA for the CDR3: TGCGCCAGCAGTGATCCGGGACAGGGGAGGTACGAGCAGTACTTC. It is translated as CASSDPGQGRYEQYF.

The chain links TRBV9 to TRBJ1-1; D is possibly TRBD1 (5 bases). The CDR3 is 16 amino acids. V lost 3 bases, J lost 4 bases, and 19 bases lay in between. Germline assignment: CDR1 SGDLS and CDR2 YYNGEE. The CDR3 DNA follows: TGTGCCAGCAGCGAGTGGGCAACCGGGGGGGGCACTGAAGCTTTCTTT. Its translation: CASSEWATGGGTEAFF.

V is TRBV10-2 and J is TRBJ2-7; D not certain. The CDR3 has 14 amino acids. CDR1 WSHSY and CDR2 SAAADI come from the germline V gene. V shed 3 bases and J shed 5 bases, with 14 bases lying between them. The CDR3 region is CASSERVLPDEQYV. The CDR3 bases are TGCGCCAGCAGTGAACGGGTACTTCCCGACGAGCAGTACGTC.

The genes are TRBV6-5 and TRBJ2-7; 8 bases map to TRBD1. V lost 5 bases and J lost 2; bases outside the gene matches: 5. CDR1 and CDR2 from the germline V gene are MNHEY and SVGAGI. This CDR3 is 14 amino acids long. In DNA form, the CDR3 reads TGTGCCAGCAGTCGGACAGGGACCACCTACGAGCAGTACTTC. Translated: CASSRTGTTYEQYF.

In its sample, this clone was seen once. This chain connects TRBV10-2 to TRBJ2-4; 8 bases agree with TRBD2. This CDR3 is 13 amino acids long. Per germline, CDR1 WSHSY and CDR2 SAAADI. After removal of 6 bases from V and 7 bases from J, the junction contained 5 bases not matched to a gene. In DNA, the CDR3 is TGCGCCAGCAGGCGGGGGGAAAGCAACATTCAGTACTTC. Its translation: CASRRGESNIQYF.

This chain connects TRBV18 to TRBJ2-1; D uncertain. V was shortened by 1 base and J by 0 bases, with 7 bases between the two germline ends. This CDR3 spans 15 amino acids. Germline V CDR1 and CDR2: KGHSH, LQKENI. The chain's CDR3 is CASSPRGISYNEQFF. The DNA of the CDR3 is TGTGCCAGCTCACCACGAGGTATCTCCTACAATGAGCAGTTCTTC.

The chain couples TRBV5-1 to TRBJ2-7, with D perhaps matching TRBD1 or TRBD2 (6 bases each). Germline loops: CDR1 SGHRS, CDR2 YFSETQ. The CDR3 is 16 residues long. Trimming cost V 1 base and J 6 bases, with 20 bases left between them. In DNA form, the CDR3 reads TGCGCCAGCAGCTTGTGGCTCGGAGGGGGAGAGGCCGAGCAGTACTTC. Translation: CASSLWLGGGEAEQYF.

This CDR3 reads CAWTTNTYGYTF. DNA for the CDR3: TGTGCCTGGACCACTAACACCTATGGCTACACCTTC. The V and J genes are TRBV30 and TRBJ1-2, with no clear D. Germline V gene lookup returns CDR1 GTSNPN and CDR2 SVGIG (reference sequence). CDR3 length: 12 residues. The V and J ends lost 4 bases and 4 bases respectively, with 10 bases between them.

The count of this clone is one. The sample holds other DNA sequences that translate to the same CDR3. In DNA form, the CDR3 reads TGTGCCAGCAGTCCTCGACAGAGCACTAACTATGGCTACACCTTC. Translation: CASSPRQSTNYGYTF. The chain combines TRBV2 with TRBJ1-2, with a tentative D call TRBD1 (5 bases). The germline gives CDR1 SNHLY, CDR2 FYNNEI. Trimming stripped 5 bases from V and 0 bases from J, with 13 bases between. The CDR3 loop spans 15 amino acids.

The chain employs TRBV30 and TRBJ2-7; TRBD1 aligns across 10 bases. Germline V gives CDR1 GTSNPN, CDR2 SVGIG (reference sequence). V lost 5 bases, J lost 6 bases, and 10 bases stayed unmatched. CDR3 size: 14 residues. DNA for the CDR3: TGTGCCTGGTCGACCGGGACAGGGGTTCCCGAGCAGTACGTC. Amino acids: CAWSTGTGVPEQYV.

The chain employs TRBV7-9 and TRBJ1-2; tentatively, D is TRBD1 (5 bases). Germline V lookup: CDR1 SEHNR, CDR2 FQNEAQ (reference sequence). There are 15 residues in the CDR3. Trimming left V 5 bases short and J 6 bases short, with 19 bases between. In DNA, the CDR3 is TGTGCCAGCAGCCACCGTTCCGCAGGGAATCATGGCTACACCTTC. Translated: CASSHRSAGNHGYTF.